These 16 T cell receptor beta chains came from one sample sequenced in a study of T-cell reconstitution after alpha-beta-depleted transplantation in children. During its preparation, the TCRbeta library received unique molecular identifiers. One entry per CDR3 protein results from TCRdb running MiXCR on the PCR reads. The data show around 440,000 distinct CDR3 sequences, roughly 16% seen once. Here the sequenced sample was PBMCs, mostly from graft donor cells, taken 360 days after TCRalphabeta/CD19-depleted stem cell transplant. The receptors were sampled from a boy less than two years old who had a stem cell transplant for Wiskott-Aldrich syndrome, so the T cells may come from the graft donor.

This clonotype showed up just a few times. The chain uses TRBV12-3 or TRBV12-4 and TRBJ2-1, with D perhaps assigned TRBD1 or TRBD2 (5 bases each). The V end lost 5 bases, the J end lost 10 bases, and 15 bases lay between the germline ends. There are 13 residues in the CDR3. The CDR3 coding sequence is TGTGCCAGCAGTCCCGGGACCCCGAAGGAGCAGTTCTTC. As protein: CASSPGTPKEQFF.

The chain combines TRBV2 with TRBJ2-5; unclear D gene. With 4 bases removed from V and 5 bases from J, the gap between germline ends came to 8 bases. CDR1 is SNHLY, CDR2 FYNNEI, per germline. The CDR3 runs to 12 residues. The CDR3 bases are TGTGCCAGCAGTGGTAGCTTGGAGACCCAGTACTTC. Its protein is CASSGSLETQYF.

V and J are TRBV20-1 and TRBJ1-1; 7 bases match TRBD1. CDR3 size: 14 residues. V shed 1 base and J 8 bases; nucleotides not matched to a gene: 10. CDR1 and CDR2 from the germline V gene are DFQATT and SNEGSKA (reference sequence). CDR3 in amino acids: CSARGGQVRGEAFF. The CDR3 DNA sequence: TGCAGTGCTAGAGGTGGACAGGTCCGGGGCGAAGCTTTCTTT.

The V gene is TRBV25-1, the J gene TRBJ2-5; possibly TRBD2 for D (5 bases). The CDR3 totals 17 residues. The V end was cut by 5 bases, the J end by 5 bases, with 24 bases between. Germline CDR1 and CDR2: MGHDK and SYGVNS. The CDR3 nucleotides are TGTGCCAGCAGTCGGCCAGCCCGAGTAGGGCCGGGGGAGACCCAGTACTTC. It is translated as CASSRPARVGPGETQYF.

The V and J genes are TRBV20-1 and TRBJ2-7; TRBD2 aligns across 9 bases. After removal of 0 bases from V and 4 bases from J, the junction contained 7 bases not matched to a gene. The CDR3 totals 15 residues. CDR1 and CDR2 (germline): DFQATT, SNEGSKA (reference sequence). The DNA of the CDR3 is TGCAGTGCTAGAGATAGTAGCGGGAGTTGGTACGAGCAGTACTTC. Its protein is CSARDSSGSWYEQYF.

Only a few counts were recorded for this clonotype. The rearrangement links TRBV28 to TRBJ1-5, with D possibly being TRBD1 (5 bases). CDR1 MDHEN and CDR2 SYDVKM come from the germline V gene. The CDR3 has 12 residues. Trimming took off 9 bases at V and 7 bases at J, with 13 bases between the two ends. The CDR3 loop is CASQLGGQPQHF. The CDR3 region has the DNA TGTGCCAGTCAGTTGGGGGGACAGCCCCAGCATTTT.

This clonotype was seen more than once but under ten times. The chain uses TRBV7-2 and TRBJ2-7; D is possibly TRBD2 (7 bases). CDR3 size: 15 residues. Germline CDR1 is SGHTA and CDR2 is FQGNSA. The germline V and J ends were trimmed by 2 bases and 0 bases, with 11 bases remaining between them. For the CDR3, the DNA is TGTGCCAGCAGCTTACGGGGGGCCTTCTCCTACGAGCAGTACTTC. Amino acids: CASSLRGAFSYEQYF.

In its sample, this clonotype was seen a few times. The rearrangement uses TRBV20-1 and TRBJ2-2; D is uncertain. Trimming took off 5 bases at V and 5 bases at J, with 3 bases between the two ends. The CDR3 is made up of 10 amino acids. The germline V gene encodes CDR1 DFQATT and CDR2 SNEGSKA (reference sequence). The CDR3 sequence is CSAPTGELFF. The CDR3 DNA follows: TGCAGTGCTCCTACCGGGGAGCTGTTTTTT.

In this sample, this clonotype turned up a few times. DNA of the CDR3: TGCAGCGTAAGGGGGACCCTCCTCAATGAGCAGTTCTTC. This gives the protein CSVRGTLLNEQFF. V and J are TRBV29-1 and TRBJ2-1, with D possibly being TRBD1 (6 bases). The CDR3 loop spans 13 amino acids. Per germline, CDR1 SQVTM and CDR2 ANQGSEA. V lost 6 bases, J lost 6 bases, and 15 bases lay in between.

This chain uses TRBV5-1 with TRBJ2-5, with no clear D. The CDR3 runs 14 residues. Germline lookup yields CDR1 SGHRS and CDR2 YFSETQ. V was cut by 2 bases and J by 1 base, with 9 bases left in between. CDR3 loop: CASSFTMSQETQYF. The CDR3 nucleotides are TGCGCCAGCAGCTTCACCATGTCCCAAGAGACCCAGTACTTC.

This clonotype has only a few counts. The rearrangement links TRBV20-1 to TRBJ1-5; perhaps TRBD1 as D (5 bases). Per the germline V gene, CDR1 is DFQATT and CDR2 is SNEGSKA (reference sequence). This CDR3 spans 14 amino acids. Deletions cut 2 bases from V and 7 bases from J, with 15 bases between. The CDR3 region is CSARLAGTNQPQHF. The CDR3 DNA is TGCAGTGCTAGATTGGCGGGGACGAACCAGCCCCAGCATTTT.

This clonotype has a handful of counts. The CDR3 region is CASSLATGGDTQYF. DNA of the CDR3: TGTGCCAGCAGCTTAGCGACCGGGGGGGATACGCAGTATTTT. The V call is TRBV7-9, the J call TRBJ2-3; 7 bases map to TRBD2. V dropped 0 bases and J dropped 6; count of bases not matched to a gene: 3. The CDR3 loop spans 14 amino acids. Looked up from germline, CDR1 is SEHNR and CDR2 is FQNEAQ (reference sequence).

This clonotype was seen a handful of times. The chain employs TRBV28 and TRBJ1-1; 8 bases are a match to TRBD1. This CDR3 has 17 residues. Germline CDR1 is MDHEN and CDR2 is SYDVKM. Losses at the gene ends were 1 base for V and 6 bases for J; bases not matched to a gene: 13. CDR3 nucleotides: TGTGCCAGCAGTTTATATCACCCATGGCAGGGGGCCCCTGAAGCTTTCTTT. Translating gives CASSLYHPWQGAPEAFF.

The chain joins TRBV5-1 to TRBJ2-1; D uncertain. Germline V gene lookup returns CDR1 SGHRS and CDR2 YFSETQ. V lost 1 base, J lost 8 bases, and 7 bases lay in between. CDR3 size: 12 residues. Written as DNA, the CDR3 is TGCGCCAGCAGCTTGCTTACGGATGAGCAGTTCTTC. As protein: CASSLLTDEQFF.

This clonotype was detected a few times. The rearrangement uses TRBV6-6 and TRBJ1-1; tentatively, D is TRBD1 (6 bases). Germline V gene sequence: CDR1 MNHNY, CDR2 SVGAGI (reference sequence). This CDR3 comprises 13 residues. V was cut by 6 bases and J by 5 bases, with 13 bases left in between. CDR3 nucleotides: TGTGCCAGCAGAACAGAGGGGGGGACTGAAGCTTTCTTT. This gives the protein CASRTEGGTEAFF.

This clonotype was seen a handful of times. The gene calls are TRBV19 and TRBJ1-5; weak D call: TRBD1 (5 bases). Germline assignment: CDR1 LNHDA and CDR2 SQIVND (reference sequence). The ends were cut back, 5 bases at V and 4 bases at J, with 12 bases in the middle. This CDR3 has 14 amino acids. The DNA for the CDR3 is TGTGCCAGTAGTGGGGGACGGGGAAATCAGCCCCAGCATTTT. Amino acids: CASSGGRGNQPQHF.